The rows below give T cell receptor beta chains drawn from one sample of a study of cytomegalovirus exposure and HLA in healthy donors. Profiled with immunoSEQ multiplex PCR; TCRdb holds only in-frame clones, not every one. The data show roughly 130,000 clones, 80% to 85% seen once. Specimen: PBMCs. These receptors were obtained from a human donor in good health. The CDR3 runs from the conserved cysteine through the conserved F or W. The order of the fields is clone size, D gene, J gene, V gene, CDR3 DNA, CDR3 protein. The D gene is left open where the match is weak. Where a row states a size, it is once, few, many or the class of an expanded clone; other rows omit it.

>-|-|TRBJ2-1|TRBV6-1
TGTGCCAGCAGTGATTCCGGGACACTCTCCTACAATGAGCAGTTCTTC
CASSDSGTLSYNEQFF
>-|-|TRBJ2-7|TRBV14
TGTGCCAGCAGCCAAGATTTTGGGAGCTCCTACGAGCAGTACTTC
CASSQDFGSSYEQYF
>-|TRBD1|TRBJ1-1|TRBV5-1
TGCGCCAGCAAAAGACAGGGCAGGAAGGACACTGAAGCTTTCTTT
CASKRQGRKDTEAFF
>-|-|TRBJ1-1|TRBV19
TGTGCCAGTTCAGGGAAAATGAACACTGAAGCTTTCTTT
CASSGKMNTEAFF
>-|-|TRBJ2-7|TRBV2
TGTGCCAGCAGTGAAATGAGAGCCTACGAGCAGTACTTC
CASSEMRAYEQYF
>-|-|TRBJ1-5|TRBV28
TGTGCCAGCACCCGAATTAGTCAATGGGAGCAGAACAATCAGCCCCAGCATTTT
CASTRISQWEQNNQPQHF
>-|-|TRBJ1-4|TRBV18
TGTGCCAGCACCACCAACAGGGCGAATGCCGAAAAACTGTTTTTT
CASTTNRANAEKLFF
>-|TRBD1|TRBJ1-1|TRBV18
TGTGCCAGCTCACCGGATCGACAGGGGGCATTGGCTGAAGCTTTCTTT
CASSPDRQGALAEAFF
>once|-|TRBJ2-3|TRBV5-1
TGCGCCAGCAGCTTGGAGGTTGGGAGTTCAGATACGCAGTATTTT
CASSLEVGSSDTQYF
>-|TRBD2|TRBJ2-3|TRBV14
TGTGCCAGCAGCAAGCGGGGGGGCGGCACAGATACGCAGTATTTT
CASSKRGGGTDTQYF
>few|-|TRBJ1-1|TRBV5-6
TGTGCCAGCAGGGGCGTCTATGGAGCTTTCTTT
CASRGVYGAFF
>-|-|TRBJ1-6|TRBV4-2
TGTGCCAGCAGCCAAGTTTCCCAGCCCCTCCACTTT
CASSQVSQPLHF
>-|-|TRBJ1-2|TRBV18
TGTGCCAGCTCACCAAATGTCAGGGGCGCTAGCTATGGCTACACCTTC
CASSPNVRGASYGYTF
>-|TRBD2|TRBJ2-1|TRBV7-3
TGTGCCAGCAGTCCCGGGACTAGTGTTAATGAGCAGTTCTTC
CASSPGTSVNEQFF
>few|TRBD2|TRBJ2-3|TRBV10-2
TGCGCCAGCAGTCCGCGGGGGGGCAGCACAGATACGCAGTATTTT
CASSPRGGSTDTQYF
>-|TRBD2|TRBJ2-7|TRBV7-9
TGTGCTAGCAGCTTAACAGCGGGGGGCGAGCAGTACTTC
CASSLTAGGEQYF
>-|TRBD1|TRBJ2-5|TRBV5-4
TGTGCCACCACAGGGGTCCAAGAGACCCAGTACTTC
CATTGVQETQYF
>-|TRBD1|TRBJ1-2|TRBV28
TGTGCCAGCAGACCCGGGACAGCCTATGGCTACACCTTC
CASRPGTAYGYTF
>-|TRBD1|TRBJ1-2|TRBV9
TGTGCCAGCAGCGTATACCCCGGAGGGGGCGAGGATGGCTACACCTTC
CASSVYPGGGEDGYTF
>-|TRBD2|TRBJ2-7|TRBV27
TGTGCCAGCAGCCGGACTAGCGGGGGGTCCATCTCCTACGAGCAGTACTTC
CASSRTSGGSISYEQYF
>-|TRBD2|TRBJ2-4|TRBV29-1
TGCAGCGCCACAAACGCGGGGGGGCCCCAAGACATTCAGTACTTC
CSATNAGGPQDIQYF
>-|-|TRBJ1-6|TRBV21-1
TGTGCCAGCAGCAAGAAATCCGACAGGGGGCCAAATTCACCCCTCCACTTT
CASSKKSDRGPNSPLHF
>-|TRBD2|TRBJ2-1|TRBV5-1
TGCGCCAGCAGCTTGGGGTCGGGGGGGGCCAACAATGAGCAGTTCTTC
CASSLGSGGANNEQFF
>-|TRBD2|TRBJ2-3|TRBV13
TGTGCCAGCAGCTTAGCGGGGGGGCGCACAGATACGCAGTATTTT
CASSLAGGRTDTQYF
>-|-|TRBJ1-2|TRBV12-5
TGTGCTAGTGGTTTGGCGGGGGGGGACCACTATGGCTACACCTTC
CASGLAGGDHYGYTF
>-|-|TRBJ1-1|TRBV6-5
TGTGCCAGCGGTTATGACCTAGTGACGGACACTGAAGCTTTCTTT
CASGYDLVTDTEAFF
>-|-|TRBJ1-6|TRBV4-1
TGCGCCAGCAGCCAAGATACCGGTAATTCACCCCTCCACTTT
CASSQDTGNSPLHF
>-|-|TRBJ1-2|TRBV6-5
TGTGCCAGCAGTTACTCCGCAGGGGCCAACTATGGCTACACCTTC
CASSYSAGANYGYTF
>once|TRBD1|TRBJ1-5|TRBV19
TGTGCCAGTAGTATTTTCGGGACAGGGGGCGTTCAGCCCCAGCATTTT
CASSIFGTGGVQPQHF
>-|-|TRBJ1-5|TRBV5-5
TGTGCCAGCAGCCCCGAGGGCTTTCAGCCCCAGCATTTT
CASSPEGFQPQHF